The sample holds a few counts of the clone carrying this T cell receptor beta chain. Its antigen remains unknown. Reverse transcription of all isolated RNA meant that expressed TCRB transcripts were sequenced. Sequencing was performed with immunoSEQ multiplex PCR; in TCRdb, only in-frame clones are kept and a portion is missing. The table lists roughly 230,000 clones, approximately 10% of them singletons. The data belong to a study of beta chain features in type 1 diabetes. This CDR3 contains 12 residues. The V gene lost 3 bases and the J gene lost 4 bases, with 6 bases spanning the gap. From germline, CDR1 is SGHNT and CDR2 YENEEA. Study-wide results and caveats: Across all four CD4+ subsets, people with type 1 diabetes showed modestly shorter TCRB CDR3s.

Input material: naive CD4+ T cells from blood. This TCR derives from a young man with type 1 diabetes. V and J are TRBV11-3 and TRBJ2-5, with D possibly TRBD2 on 6 matching bases. DNA for the CDR3: TGTGCCAGCAGCTTCGGGGGAGAGACCCAGTACTTC. This gives the protein CASSFGGETQYF.